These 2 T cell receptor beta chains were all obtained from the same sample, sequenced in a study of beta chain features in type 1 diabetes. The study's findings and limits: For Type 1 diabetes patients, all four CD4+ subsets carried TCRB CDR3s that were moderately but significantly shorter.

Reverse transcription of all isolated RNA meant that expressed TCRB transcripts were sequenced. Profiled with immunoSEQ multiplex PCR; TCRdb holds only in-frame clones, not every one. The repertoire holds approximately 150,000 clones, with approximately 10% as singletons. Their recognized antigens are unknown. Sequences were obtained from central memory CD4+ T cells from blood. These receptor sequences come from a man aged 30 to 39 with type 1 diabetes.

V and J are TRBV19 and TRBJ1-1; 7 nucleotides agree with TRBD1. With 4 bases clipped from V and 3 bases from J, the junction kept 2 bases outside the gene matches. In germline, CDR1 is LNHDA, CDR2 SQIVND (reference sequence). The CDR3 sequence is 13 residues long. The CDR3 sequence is CASSTQGDTEAFF. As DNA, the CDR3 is TGTGCCAGTAGTACCCAGGGGGACACTGAAGCTTTCTTT.

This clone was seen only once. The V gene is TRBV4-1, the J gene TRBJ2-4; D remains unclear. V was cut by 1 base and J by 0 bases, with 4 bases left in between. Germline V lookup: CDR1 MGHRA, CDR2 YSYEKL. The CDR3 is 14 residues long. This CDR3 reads CASSQALAKNIQYF. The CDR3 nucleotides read TGCGCCAGCAGCCAAGCACTAGCCAAAAACATTCAGTACTTC.